This T cell receptor (beta chain) was recorded in a study of brain T cells in children with intractable seizures. The protocol was immunoSEQ multiplex PCR, while the TCRdb copy is restricted to in-frame clones and leaves out a portion. The sample holds some 76,000 clones, just over 90% seen once. Between the trimmed V and J ends, which lost 4 bases and 7 bases, there was a span of 17 bases. Germline-derived CDR1 and CDR2 are SEHNR and FQNEAQ (reference sequence). CDR3 size: 14 residues. Only cases whose brain tissue showed the highest T cell transcript signatures were sequenced. Patients received at least one anti-epileptic drug before surgery.

The rearrangement uses TRBV7-9 and TRBJ2-7, with D perhaps TRBD2 (6 bases). This receptor was obtained from a boy in the first two years of life with tuberous sclerosis and intractable seizures. The sequencing used peripheral blood, collected at surgery. This CDR3 is CASSSRDWAGEQYF. DNA of the CDR3: TGTGCCAGCAGCTCTCGGGACTGGGCGGGGGAGCAGTACTTC.